This TCR beta chain was retrieved from a study of OX40 agonist ivuxolimab in advanced cancers. Study-wide background: A male proportion of 82.7% was recorded, with mean age 60 years and range roughly 23 to 85.

V was cut by 5 bases and J by 8 bases, with 12 bases left in between. CDR1 SGHAT and CDR2 FQNNGV come from the germline V gene. The CDR3 is 13 residues long. Generated by immunoSEQ multiplex PCR, the TCRdb table keeps only in-frame clones and is missing some. The sample shows about 58,000 clones, roughly 85% of them seen only once. The sequence was collected from an adult with an advanced solid tumor such as melanoma, head and neck, liver or kidney cancer. The specimen comprised CD4+ or CD8+ T cells sorted from blood, sampled in a trial of the OX40 agonist ivuxolimab. The chain uses TRBV11-2 and TRBJ2-2; D call uncertain. CDR3 sequence reads: CASSPRDGGELFF. CDR3 DNA: TGTGCCAGCAGCCCCCGCGATGGAGGGGAGCTGTTTTTT.